One sample yielded the 5 T cell receptor beta chains listed below, sequenced in a study of CD4 T cells in relation to SARS-CoV-2 and coronaviruses. CD4+ T cells from unexposed donors were obtained before the COVID-19 pandemic (2011-2018). The cells were cultured for about ten days before CD4+ T cells were isolated. Their antigen targets remain unknown. The method was immunoSEQ multiplex PCR; TCRdb's version includes in-frame clones alone and lacks a portion of them. The sample has some 15,000 clones, about 84% seen once. Sequencing was performed on CD4+ T cells from PBMCs, cultured in vitro. The receptors were gathered from a human donor in good health.

J is TRBJ2-2 and V is TRBV7-9; the match to TRBD2 covers 7 bases. The ends lost 3 bases at V and 4 bases at J; junction bases unmatched: 8. The CDR3 is made up of 16 amino acids. CDR1 and CDR2 (germline): SEHNR, FQNEAQ (reference sequence). The CDR3 protein is CASSFRSSGVTGELFF. The CDR3 nucleotides read TGTGCCAGCAGCTTCCGATCCAGCGGGGTCACCGGGGAGCTGTTTTTT. The whole variable domain, filled in from reference TRBV7-9 and TRBJ2-2, reads DTGVSQNPRHKITKRGQNVTFRCDPISEHNRLYWYRQTLGQGPEFLTYFQNEAQLEKSRLLSDRFSAERPKGSFSTLEIQRTEQGDSAMYLCASSFRSSGVTGELFFGEGSRLTVL.

This clone was detected a few times. The chain links TRBV9 to TRBJ2-2; TRBD1 aligns across 9 bases. This CDR3 has 16 amino acids. CDR1 is SGDLS and CDR2 is YYNGEE in the germline V gene. V shed 7 bases, J shed 3 bases, and the junction held 10 bases outside the gene matches. Here the CDR3 reads CASSFQDRGYTGELFF. Written as DNA, the CDR3 is TGTGCCAGCTCATTCCAGGACAGGGGATACACCGGGGAGCTGTTTTTT.

This clone has only one observation. The rearrangement uses TRBV6-5 and TRBJ2-7; perhaps D is TRBD1 or TRBD2 (6 bases each). The germline CDR1 and CDR2 sequences are MNHEY and SVGAGI. This CDR3 comprises 12 residues. The V gene lost 8 bases and the J gene lost 5 bases, with 13 bases spanning the gap. The CDR3 loop is CASLGGWNEQYF. Here the CDR3 DNA reads TGTGCCAGCTTGGGGGGCTGGAACGAGCAGTACTTC.

This chain links TRBV28 with TRBJ1-2; TRBD1 aligns across 7 bases. Per germline, CDR1 MDHEN and CDR2 SYDVKM. The J segment lost 2 bases and the V segment lost 5 bases, leaving 5 bases of the junction unmatched. This CDR3 spans 14 amino acids. CDR3 DNA: TGTGCCAGCAGTCCAGGGACAGAAAACTATGGCTACACCTTC. Protein: CASSPGTENYGYTF.

This rearrangement joins TRBV7-3 to TRBJ2-1, with 11 bases that match TRBD2. Germline V gene sequence: CDR1 SGHTA, CDR2 FQGTGA. Unmatched junction bases numbered 8, after V lost 5 bases and J lost 8 bases. There are 15 residues in the CDR3. The CDR3 bases are TGTGCCAGCAGCGAAACTAGCGGGAGAGTCTATGAGCAGTTCTTC. It yields the protein CASSETSGRVYEQFF.